The source of this T cell receptor (beta chain) is a study of T cells after yellow fever vaccination. 5'RACE template switching added a universal primer site and UMIs to TCR cDNA. In TCRdb, the 5' RACE reads were re-called with MiXCR into one record per CDR3 protein. The table lists some 560,000 distinct CDR3 sequences, roughly a sixth of them singletons. Comment on this clonotype: The antigen remains undetermined.

Study-level points and caveats: Contaminating bulk clonotypes could be abundant in FACS-sorted repertoires.

Here the sequenced sample was PBMCs, taken 5 days after the first yellow fever vaccination. The sequence derives from a man between 18 and 29 years old who received the YFV17D yellow fever vaccine.

The CDR3 DNA follows: TGTGCCAGCAGTTTGATTCGGGTGGGGGCAGATACGCAGTATTTT. Protein: CASSLIRVGADTQYF. The rearrangement joins TRBV12-3 or TRBV12-4 to TRBJ2-3, with D possibly called TRBD1 or TRBD2 (5 bases each). This CDR3 is built from 15 residues. V lost 3 bases and J 4 bases, leaving 14 bases between the germline ends.